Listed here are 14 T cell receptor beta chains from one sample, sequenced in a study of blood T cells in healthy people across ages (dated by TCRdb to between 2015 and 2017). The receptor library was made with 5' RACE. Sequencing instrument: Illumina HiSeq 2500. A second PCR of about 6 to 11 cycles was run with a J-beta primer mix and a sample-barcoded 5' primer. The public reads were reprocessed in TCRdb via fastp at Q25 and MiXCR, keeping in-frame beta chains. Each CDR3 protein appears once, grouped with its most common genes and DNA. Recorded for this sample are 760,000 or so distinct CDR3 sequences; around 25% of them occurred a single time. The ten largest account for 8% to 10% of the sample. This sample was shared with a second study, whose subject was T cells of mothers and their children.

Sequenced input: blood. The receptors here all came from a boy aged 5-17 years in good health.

This CDR3 reads CATSTTVGGLAVTGELFF. The DNA of the CDR3 is TGTGCCACCAGCACCACCGTTGGGGGACTAGCGGTAACCGGGGAGCTGTTTTTT. The chain links TRBV15 to TRBJ2-2, with TRBD2 identical over 11 bases. Unmatched junction bases numbered 12, after V lost 4 bases and J lost 5 bases. The CDR3 totals 18 residues. Germline V gene sequence: CDR1 LNHNV, CDR2 YYDKDF (reference sequence).

The CDR3 nucleotides read TGCAGCGTTGAACGACTCCTAAGCACAGATACGCAGTATTTT. It codes for CSVERLLSTDTQYF. J is TRBJ2-3 and V is TRBV29-1, with D hard to call. This CDR3 comprises 14 residues. CDR1 is SQVTM, CDR2 ANQGSEA, per germline. The V end lost 2 bases, the J end lost 0 bases, and 9 bases lay between the germline ends.

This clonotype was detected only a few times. The CDR3 nucleotides are TGCAGCGCTGTCACGGACGGCTTATATGGCTACACCTTC. Encoded protein: CSAVTDGLYGYTF. The rearrangement links TRBV29-1 to TRBJ1-2; no definite D call. The V gene's germline CDR1 is SQVTM and CDR2 ANQGSEA. V gave up 7 bases and J gave up 5 bases, with 17 bases separating them. The CDR3 contains 13 residues.

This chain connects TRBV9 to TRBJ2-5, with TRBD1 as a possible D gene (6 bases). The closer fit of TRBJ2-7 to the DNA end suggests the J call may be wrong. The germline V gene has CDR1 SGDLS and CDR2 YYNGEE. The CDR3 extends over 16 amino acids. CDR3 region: CASSPHQGGPSYEQYF. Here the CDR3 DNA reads TGTGCCAGCAGCCCTCATCAAGGGGGTCCTTCCTACGAGCAGTACTTC.

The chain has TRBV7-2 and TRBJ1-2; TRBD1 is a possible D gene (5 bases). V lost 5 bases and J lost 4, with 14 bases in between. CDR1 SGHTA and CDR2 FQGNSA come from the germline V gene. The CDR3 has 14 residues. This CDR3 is CASSLQEGTYGYTF. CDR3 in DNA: TGTGCCAGCAGCCTACAGGAGGGGACCTATGGCTACACCTTC.

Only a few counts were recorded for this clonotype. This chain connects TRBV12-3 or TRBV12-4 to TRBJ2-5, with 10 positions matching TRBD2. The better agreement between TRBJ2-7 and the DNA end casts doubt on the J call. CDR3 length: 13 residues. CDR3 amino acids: CASRSGGDYEQYF. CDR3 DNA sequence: TGTGCCAGCAGGAGCGGGGGGGACTACGAGCAGTACTTC.

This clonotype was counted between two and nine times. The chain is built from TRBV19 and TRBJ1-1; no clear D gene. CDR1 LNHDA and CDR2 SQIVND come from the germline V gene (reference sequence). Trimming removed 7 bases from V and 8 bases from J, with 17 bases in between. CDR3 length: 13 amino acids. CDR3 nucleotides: TGTGCCAGTACCTCACAATATGGGCCCGAAGCTTTCTTT. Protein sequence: CASTSQYGPEAFF.

The DNA of the CDR3 is TGTGCCAGCAGCCCCGGGGTAGCGGGCCCCCCTGCTACGCAGTATTTT. This gives the protein CASSPGVAGPPATQYF. The chain uses TRBV9 and TRBJ2-3, with TRBD2 matching over 7 bases. The V segment lost 4 bases and the J segment 8 bases; nucleotides outside the gene matches: 16. The length of the CDR3 is 16 residues. Germline loops: CDR1 SGDLS, CDR2 YYNGEE.

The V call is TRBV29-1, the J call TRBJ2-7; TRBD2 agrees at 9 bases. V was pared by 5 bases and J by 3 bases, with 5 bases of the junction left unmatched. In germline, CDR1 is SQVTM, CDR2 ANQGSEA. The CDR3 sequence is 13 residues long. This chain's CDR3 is CSVQLAGHYEQYF. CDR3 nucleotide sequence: TGCAGCGTTCAACTAGCGGGTCACTACGAGCAGTACTTC.

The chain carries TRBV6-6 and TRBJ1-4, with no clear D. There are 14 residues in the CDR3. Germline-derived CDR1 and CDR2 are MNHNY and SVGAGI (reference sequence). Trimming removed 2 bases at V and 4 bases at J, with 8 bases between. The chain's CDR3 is CASSYKQLNEKLFF. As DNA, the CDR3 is TGTGCCAGCAGTTACAAACAGCTTAATGAAAAACTGTTTTTT.

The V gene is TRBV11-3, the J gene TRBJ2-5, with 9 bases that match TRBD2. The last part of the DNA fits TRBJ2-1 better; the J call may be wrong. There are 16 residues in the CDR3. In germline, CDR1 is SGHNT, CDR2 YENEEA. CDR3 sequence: CASSSSGTSRRNEQFF. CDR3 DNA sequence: TGTGCCAGCAGCAGCTCCGGGACTAGCAGAAGAAATGAGCAGTTCTTC.

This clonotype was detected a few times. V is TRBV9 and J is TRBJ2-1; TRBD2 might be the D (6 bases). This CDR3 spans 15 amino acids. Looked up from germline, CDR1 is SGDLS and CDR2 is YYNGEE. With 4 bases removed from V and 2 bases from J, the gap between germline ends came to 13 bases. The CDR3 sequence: CASSTEDYPYNEQFF. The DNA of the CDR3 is TGTGCCAGCAGCACAGAGGACTACCCCTACAATGAGCAGTTCTTC.

The CDR3 nucleotides read TGTGCCAGCAGCCAAGTGTCGGTGGCGGGTCGGCAGCAGTACTTC. Protein product: CASSQVSVAGRQQYF. The chain employs TRBV3-1 and TRBJ2-5; D is possibly TRBD2 (5 bases). The CDR3 has 15 amino acids. V was cut by 1 base and J by 11 bases, with 20 bases left in between. Germline V gene data show CDR1 as LGHDT and CDR2 as YNNKEL (reference sequence).

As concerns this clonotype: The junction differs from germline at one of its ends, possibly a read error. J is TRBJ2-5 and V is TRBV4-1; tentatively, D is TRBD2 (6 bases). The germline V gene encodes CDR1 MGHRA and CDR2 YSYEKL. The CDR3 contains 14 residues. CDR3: CASSLTEAGYEQSF. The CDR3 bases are TGCGCCAGCAGCCTGACGGAGGCGGGGTATGAGCAGTCCTTC.